The next 4 T cell receptor beta chains were all read from a single sample in a study of vaccination effects on CD4 cells after COVID-19. Their specific antigens are unknown. Prior to sequencing, the ViraFEST assay stimulated PBMC with viral peptide pools, which expanded the antigen-specific CD4+ T cells. Subsequent to roughly 9 days of culture, CD4+ T cells were isolated. None of these healthy vaccinees had been infected with SARS-CoV-2 before vaccination. The data were produced by immunoSEQ multiplex PCR, yet TCRdb's version contains in-frame clones alone and is incomplete. The sample consists of approximately 50,000 clones, 75% to 80% of them appearing once. Material: CD4+ T cells from PBMCs cultured with HCoV-OC43 spike peptides, obtained before COVID-19 vaccination. Stated subset: HCoV-OC43 spike overlapping peptide pool stimulation. The receptors were sampled from a human donor who received a COVID-19 vaccine.

On this clone: The same CDR3 can be traced to other DNA sequences in this sample. V gene TRBV18 combines with J gene TRBJ2-3; no clear D. CDR3 length: 12 residues. Trimming cost V 3 bases and J 2 bases, with 3 bases left between them. Germline CDR1 KGHSH, CDR2 LQKENI. CDR3 in amino acids: CASSPYTDTQYF. As DNA, the CDR3 is TGTGCCAGCTCACCTTACACAGATACGCAGTATTTT.

The V call is TRBV6-6, the J call TRBJ2-2; a weak D match, TRBD1 (6 bases). Trimming shortened V by 6 bases and J by 6 bases, and 20 bases separated the two germline ends. Germline CDR1 reads MNHNY; CDR2 reads SVGAGI (reference sequence). The CDR3 is 16 amino acids. CDR3 DNA: TGTGCCAGCAGATCCGGGACACGGTATCGGGCCGGGGAGCTGTTTTTT. Translation: CASRSGTRYRAGELFF.

The V and J genes are TRBV27 and TRBJ1-1; D might be TRBD1 (5 bases). CDR1 and CDR2 (germline): MNHEY, SMNVEV (reference sequence). The CDR3 spans 12 residues. V lost 1 base to trimming and J lost 6 bases, with 6 bases between them. In nucleotides, the CDR3 is TGTGCCAGCAGTTTATGGGGCGCTGAAGCTTTCTTT. Its protein is CASSLWGAEAFF.

The gene calls are TRBV4-2 and TRBJ2-3, with TRBD1 matching 7 bases. The CDR3 loop spans 16 amino acids. CDR1 is LGHNA and CDR2 is YNFKEQ in the germline V gene. The trim removed 2 bases at V and 4 bases at J, leaving 9 bases unmatched. This CDR3 reads CASSQPPGQNPDTQYF. In DNA, the CDR3 is TGTGCCAGCAGCCAACCACCGGGACAGAACCCAGATACGCAGTATTTT.